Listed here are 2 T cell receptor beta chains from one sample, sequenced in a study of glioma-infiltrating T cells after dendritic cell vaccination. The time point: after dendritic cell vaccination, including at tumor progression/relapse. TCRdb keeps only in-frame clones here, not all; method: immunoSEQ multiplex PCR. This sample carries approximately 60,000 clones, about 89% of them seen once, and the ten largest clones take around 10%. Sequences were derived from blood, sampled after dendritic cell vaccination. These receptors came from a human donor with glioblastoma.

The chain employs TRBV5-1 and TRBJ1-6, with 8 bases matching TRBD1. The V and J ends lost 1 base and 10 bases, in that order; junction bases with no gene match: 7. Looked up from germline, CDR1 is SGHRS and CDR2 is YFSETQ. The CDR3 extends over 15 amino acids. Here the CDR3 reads CASSLSGGGASPLHF. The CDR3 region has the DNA TGCGCCAGCAGCTTGTCAGGGGGCGGTGCGTCACCCCTCCACTTT.

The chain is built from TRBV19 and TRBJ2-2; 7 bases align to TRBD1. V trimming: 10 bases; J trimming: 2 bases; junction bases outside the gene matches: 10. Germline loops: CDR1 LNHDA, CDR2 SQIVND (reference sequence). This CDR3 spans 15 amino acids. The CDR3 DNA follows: TGTGCCATAGGGGGCAGGGATAGTAACACCGGGGAGCTGTTTTTT. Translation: CAIGGRDSNTGELFF.